This entry is about one T cell receptor (beta chain). No antigen is known for it. The record originates from a study of cytomegalovirus exposure and HLA in healthy donors. The study, taken as a whole, reports: Rarity characterized most TCR sequences, yet some public TCRs appeared in many donors.

J lost 1 base, V lost 6 bases, and 5 bases had no gene match. This CDR3 has 14 amino acids. Germline CDR1 MNHEY, CDR2 SVGAGI. In the PCR, 60 Vbeta and 13 Jbeta primers were used. TCRdb's table, derived via immunoSEQ multiplex PCR, lists solely in-frame clones and lacks some. The table lists 150,000 to 200,000 clones, roughly 86% of them singletons, with around 5% in the top ten. The specimen was PBMCs. J is TRBJ1-1 and V is TRBV6-5; TRBD1 aligns across 7 bases. The receptor was derived from a girl aged 10 to 17 in good health and CMV-seropositive. As DNA, the CDR3 is TGTGCCAGCAGCCGGGACAGCCGGAACACTGAAGCTTTCTTT. Translation gives CASSRDSRNTEAFF.